The 14 T cell receptor beta chains below all came from one sample that was sequenced in a study of blood T cell repertoires in COVID-19. Assay used: immunoSEQ multiplex PCR; TCRdb lists only in-frame clones, some missing. This table holds roughly 38,000 clones, 80% to 90% found once. Sequencing was performed on peripheral blood. Source of these receptors: a man between 60 and 75 years old with COVID-19, enrolled during active disease.

The V gene is TRBV3-1 (or the pseudogene TRBV3-2), the J gene TRBJ2-7; TRBD1 aligns across 7 bases. The CDR3 totals 13 residues. With 4 bases clipped from V and 0 bases from J, the junction kept 0 bases outside the gene matches. In germline, CDR1 is LGHDT, CDR2 YNNKEL (reference sequence). CDR3 coding DNA: TGTGCCAGCAGCCGGGACAGCTCCTACGAGCAGTACTTC. Its translation: CASSRDSSYEQYF.

V usage is TRBV5-6 and J usage is TRBJ2-1, with D uncertain. This CDR3 comprises 13 residues. CDR1 and CDR2 from the germline V gene are SGHDT and YYEEEE. V was clipped by 1 base and J by 10 bases, with 12 bases between them. The DNA of the CDR3 is TGTGCCAGCAGCTTGCCCTTTAGTTTGGAGCAGTTCTTC. Protein: CASSLPFSLEQFF.

The rearrangement uses TRBV10-3 and TRBJ1-3; possible D gene TRBD1, 5 bases. The CDR3 sequence is 14 residues long. The ends were cut back, 7 bases at V and 3 bases at J, with 13 bases in the middle. Per the germline V gene, CDR1 is ENHRY and CDR2 is SYGVKD. CDR3 sequence: CAITADTYGNTIYF. Written as DNA, the CDR3 is TGTGCCATCACCGCGGACACCTATGGAAACACCATATATTTT.

The V gene is TRBV29-1, the J gene TRBJ1-1; 7 nucleotides match TRBD1. The CDR3 runs to 13 residues. Germline CDR1 reads SQVTM; CDR2 reads ANQGSEA. V was clipped by 5 bases and J by 2 bases; unmatched bases: 5. Here the CDR3 DNA reads TGCAGCGTTACGACAGGGCCCAACACTGAAGCTTTCTTT. Encoded protein: CSVTTGPNTEAFF.

The chain carries TRBV3-1 (or the pseudogene TRBV3-2) and TRBJ1-5; 8 bases are shared with TRBD1. Germline CDR1 is LGHDT and CDR2 is YNNKEL (reference sequence). This CDR3 contains 15 residues. The trim removed 5 bases at V and 7 bases at J, leaving 10 bases unmatched. CDR3 sequence reads: CASSGGTGNDQPQHF. CDR3 in DNA: TGTGCCAGCAGCGGTGGGACAGGTAACGACCAGCCCCAGCATTTT.

The gene calls are TRBV10-1 and TRBJ1-2, with no clear D. CDR1 is WNHNN, CDR2 SYGVQD, per germline (reference sequence). V was cut by 0 bases and J by 4 bases, with 12 bases left in between. The CDR3 extends over 15 amino acids. This chain's CDR3 is CASSESSASPYGYTF. The CDR3 nucleotides are TGCGCCAGCAGTGAGTCTTCCGCTAGCCCCTATGGCTACACCTTC.

The rearrangement links TRBV5-4 to TRBJ1-1; 7 bases align to TRBD1. Germline loops: CDR1 SGHNT, CDR2 YYREEE (reference sequence). There are 14 residues in the CDR3. V trimming: 4 bases; J trimming: 10 bases; junction bases outside the gene matches: 13. CDR3 sequence reads: CASSRGQDGTRAFF. CDR3 DNA: TGTGCCAGCAGCAGAGGACAGGATGGAACCCGAGCTTTCTTT.

The chain carries TRBV15 and TRBJ1-1; D is undetermined. Germline lookup yields CDR1 LNHNV and CDR2 YYDKDF (reference sequence). The CDR3 covers 16 residues. Deletions cut 0 bases from V and 1 base from J, with 12 bases between. As DNA, the CDR3 is TGTGCCACCAGCAGAGATAGGGCGCGGGGGAACACTGAAGCTTTCTTT. It is translated as CATSRDRARGNTEAFF.

The chain joins TRBV19 to TRBJ1-5, with 7 nucleotides matching TRBD1. CDR1 and CDR2 from the germline V gene are LNHDA and SQIVND (reference sequence). J gave up 0 bases and V 7 bases, and 6 bases lay outside the gene matches. The length of the CDR3 is 15 residues. The CDR3 DNA follows: TGTGCCAGTATGGGGACAGCGTATAGCAATCAGCCCCAGCATTTT. It is translated as CASMGTAYSNQPQHF.

The V gene is TRBV6-2 or TRBV6-3, the J gene TRBJ2-7; D is undetermined. V lost 5 bases to trimming and J lost 1 base, with 15 bases between them. CDR1 is MNHEY and CDR2 is SVGEGT in the germline V gene. The CDR3 is made up of 15 amino acids. CDR3 DNA sequence: TGTGCCAGCAGTCACCTCTCGACTCAATCCTACGAGCAGTACTTC. Protein product: CASSHLSTQSYEQYF.

The chain uses TRBV4-2 and TRBJ1-5; 7 bases are shared with TRBD1. This CDR3 is 15 amino acids long. CDR1 LGHNA and CDR2 YNFKEQ come from the germline V gene. V shed 5 bases and J 5 bases; nucleotides not matched to a gene: 9. The CDR3 nucleotides are TGTGCCAGCAGCTCACGTGAGGGGGCGGATCAGCCCCAGCATTTT. This gives the protein CASSSREGADQPQHF.

This chain links TRBV5-5 with TRBJ2-7; the match to TRBD2 covers 12 bases. V trimming: 4 bases; J trimming: 7 bases; junction bases outside the gene matches: 3. Germline V gene sequence: CDR1 SGHKS, CDR2 YYEKEE (reference sequence). The CDR3 covers 13 residues. The CDR3 loop is CASSAGLAGEQYF. CDR3 bases: TGTGCCAGCAGCGCGGGACTAGCGGGTGAGCAGTACTTC.

The chain has TRBV7-9 and TRBJ2-7; D perhaps matches TRBD1 (6 bases). The CDR3 loop spans 12 amino acids. The ends were cut back, 5 bases at V and 5 bases at J, with 10 bases in the middle. Per germline, CDR1 SEHNR and CDR2 FQNEAQ (reference sequence). CDR3 sequence: CASSIGTHEQYF. The CDR3 coding sequence is TGTGCCAGCAGCATCGGGACACACGAGCAGTACTTC. The variable domain in full, completed from reference TRBV7-9 and TRBJ2-7, reads DTGVSQNPRHKITKRGQNVTFRCDPISEHNRLYWYRQTLGQGPEFLTYFQNEAQLEKSRLLSDRFSAERPKGSFSTLEIQRTEQGDSAMYLCASSIGTHEQYFGPGTRLTVT.

This sequence joins TRBV5-1 and TRBJ1-1, with D possibly being TRBD1 (5 bases). V shed 0 bases and J shed 11 bases, with 11 bases lying between them. The germline gives CDR1 SGHRS, CDR2 YFSETQ. The CDR3 has 12 residues. CDR3 loop: CASSLEGGDAFF. The CDR3 DNA sequence: TGCGCCAGCAGCTTGGAGGGAGGGGACGCTTTCTTT.